This TCR beta chain is drawn from a study of blood T cells in healthy people across ages. The use of a sample-barcoded 5' primer and a J-beta primer mix characterized a second PCR of 7 to 11 cycles. A template-switch adaptor containing 12 random nucleotides labeled each cDNA molecule. TCRdb passed the 5' RACE reads through MiXCR, listing each CDR3 protein once. This table has 780,000 or so distinct CDR3 sequences, approximately 53% appearing once. Donors gave about 9.3 milliliters of peripheral blood apiece. V dropped 3 bases and J dropped 0 bases, with 14 bases sitting between them. Germline V CDR1 and CDR2: DFQATT, SNEGSKA (reference sequence). The CDR3 is made up of 15 amino acids.

The sequencing sample was made of blood. The sequence came from a man aged 40-49 years in good health. The chain is built from TRBV20-1 and TRBJ1-2; possibly TRBD1 for D (5 bases). In DNA, the CDR3 is TGCAGTGCTAGGCTGGGGCCCTTAGCTAACTATGGCTACACCTTC. It specifies CSARLGPLANYGYTF.